The clone carrying this TCR beta chain was recorded many times. The target antigen is unknown. Germline V gene lookup returns CDR1 LNHNV and CDR2 YYDKDF (reference sequence). This CDR3 is 17 amino acids long. The ends were cut back, 0 bases at V and 1 base at J, with 10 bases in the middle. The sample originates from a study of T-cell reconstitution after alpha-beta-depleted transplantation in children. Study observations and caveats: T-cell numbers and diversity, one year after transplant, stemmed largely from T cells that were newly produced. After transplant, high TCRbeta diversity at day 60 in some patients arose from surviving recipient T cells and thymic progenitors.

The TCRbeta library was prepared with unique molecular identifiers. TCRdb used MiXCR to reprocess the PCR reads, holding one entry per CDR3 protein. The repertoire has 280,000 or so distinct CDR3 sequences, around 10% of them found once; the top ten carry roughly a quarter. This material consisted of peripheral blood, taken 180 days after TCRalphabeta/CD19-depleted stem cell transplant. The TCR was taken from a male patient between 2 and 10 years old who had a stem cell transplant for chronic granulomatous disease, so the T cells may come from the graft donor. The chain links TRBV15 to TRBJ1-6, with no clear D. In DNA form, the CDR3 reads TGTGCCACCAGCAGAGAGGATTTTAGGTCCTATAATTCACCCCTCCACTTT. As protein: CATSREDFRSYNSPLHF.